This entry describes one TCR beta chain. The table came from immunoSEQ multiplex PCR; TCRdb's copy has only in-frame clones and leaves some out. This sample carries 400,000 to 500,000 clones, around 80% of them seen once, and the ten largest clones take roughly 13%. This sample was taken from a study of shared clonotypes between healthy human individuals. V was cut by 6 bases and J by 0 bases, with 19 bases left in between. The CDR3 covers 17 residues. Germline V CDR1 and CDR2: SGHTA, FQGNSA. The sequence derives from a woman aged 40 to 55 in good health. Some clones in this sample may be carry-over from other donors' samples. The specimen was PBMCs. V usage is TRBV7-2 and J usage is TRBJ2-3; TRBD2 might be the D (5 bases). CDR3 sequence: CASRTQQGLASTDTQYF. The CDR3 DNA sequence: TGTGCCAGCAGAACACAGCAAGGACTTGCTAGCACAGATACGCAGTATTTT.